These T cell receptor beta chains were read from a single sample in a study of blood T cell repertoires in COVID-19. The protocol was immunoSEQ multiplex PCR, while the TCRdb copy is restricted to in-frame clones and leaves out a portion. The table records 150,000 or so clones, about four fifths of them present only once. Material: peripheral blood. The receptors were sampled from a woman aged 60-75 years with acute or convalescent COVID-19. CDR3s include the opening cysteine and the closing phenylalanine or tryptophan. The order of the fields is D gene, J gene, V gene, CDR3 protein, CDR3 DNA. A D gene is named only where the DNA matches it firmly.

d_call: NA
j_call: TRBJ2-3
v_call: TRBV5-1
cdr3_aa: CASSLVGERTDTQYF
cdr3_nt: TGCGCCAGCAGCTTGGTCGGGGAGCGCACAGATACGCAGTATTTT

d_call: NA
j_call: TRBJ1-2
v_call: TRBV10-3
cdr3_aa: CAISTDRYNAGYTF
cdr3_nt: TGTGCCATCAGTACTGACAGGTACAATGCTGGCTACACCTTC

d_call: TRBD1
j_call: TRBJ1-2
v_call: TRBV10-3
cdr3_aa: CAISAGTGNYGYTF
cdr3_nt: TGTGCCATCAGTGCCGGGACAGGTAACTATGGCTACACCTTC

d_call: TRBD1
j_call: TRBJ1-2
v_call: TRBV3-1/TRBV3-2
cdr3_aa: CASSQARRQGANYGYTF
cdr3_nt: TGTGCCAGCAGCCAAGCTCGTAGACAGGGGGCTAACTATGGCTACACCTTC

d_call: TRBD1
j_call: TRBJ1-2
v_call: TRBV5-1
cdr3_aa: CASKLLGDRGRYTF
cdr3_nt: TGCGCCAGCAAGCTTCTCGGGGACAGGGGTCGCTACACCTTC

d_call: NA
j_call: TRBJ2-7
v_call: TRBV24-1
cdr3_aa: CATRPEPQTDWAASIFYEQYF
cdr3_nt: TGTGCCACGAGGCCCGAACCTCAAACGGACTGGGCAGCATCTATCTTCTACGAGCAGTACTTC

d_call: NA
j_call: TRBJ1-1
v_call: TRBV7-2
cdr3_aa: CASSLVAGSGTEAFF
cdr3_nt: TGTGCCAGCAGCTTAGTTGCAGGAAGCGGGACTGAAGCTTTCTTT

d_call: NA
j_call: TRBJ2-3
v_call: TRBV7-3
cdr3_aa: CASSLKGRGVGVTDTQYF
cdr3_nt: TGTGCCAGCAGCTTAAAGGGGCGCGGGGTGGGGGTCACAGATACGCAGTATTTT

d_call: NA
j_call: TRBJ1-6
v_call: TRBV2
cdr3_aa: CASSGERAGSPLHF
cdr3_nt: TGTGCCAGCAGTGGCGAGAGGGCAGGTTCACCCCTCCACTTT

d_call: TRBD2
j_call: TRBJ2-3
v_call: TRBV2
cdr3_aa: CASRAGTSADTQYF
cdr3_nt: TGTGCCAGCAGGGCCGGGACTAGTGCAGATACGCAGTATTTT

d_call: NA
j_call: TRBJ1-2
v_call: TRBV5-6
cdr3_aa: CASTNPGVYGYTF
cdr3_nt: TGTGCCAGCACCAACCCGGGGGTCTATGGCTACACCTTC

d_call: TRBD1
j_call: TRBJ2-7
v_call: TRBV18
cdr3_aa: CASSGGTGLDEQYF
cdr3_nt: TGTGCCAGCTCAGGCGGGACAGGGCTGGACGAGCAGTACTTC

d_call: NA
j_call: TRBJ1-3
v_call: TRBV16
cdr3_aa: CASSHLDRLSGNTIYF
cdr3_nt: TGTGCCAGCAGCCATCTCGACAGACTCTCTGGAAACACCATATATTTT

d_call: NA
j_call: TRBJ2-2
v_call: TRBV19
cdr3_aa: CASSIGRRQRTGELFF
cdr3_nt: TGTGCCAGTAGTATAGGTCGGCGACAGCGCACCGGGGAGCTGTTTTTT

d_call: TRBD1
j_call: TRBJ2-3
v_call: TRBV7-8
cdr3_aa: CASSLAGQGLGDTQYF
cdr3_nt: TGTGCCAGCAGCCTCGCGGGACAGGGGCTTGGTGATACGCAGTATTTT